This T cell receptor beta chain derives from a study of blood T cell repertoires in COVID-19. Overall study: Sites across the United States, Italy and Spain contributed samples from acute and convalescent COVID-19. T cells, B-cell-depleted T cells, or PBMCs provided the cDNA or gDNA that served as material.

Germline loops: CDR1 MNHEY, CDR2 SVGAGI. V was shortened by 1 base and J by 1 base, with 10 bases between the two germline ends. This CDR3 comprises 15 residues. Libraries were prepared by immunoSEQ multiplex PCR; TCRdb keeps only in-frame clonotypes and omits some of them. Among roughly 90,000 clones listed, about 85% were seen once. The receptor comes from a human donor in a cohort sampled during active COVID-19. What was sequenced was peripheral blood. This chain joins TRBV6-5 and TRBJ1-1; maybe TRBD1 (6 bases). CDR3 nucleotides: TGTGCCAGCAGTTACTTGGGACAAAAGAACACTGAAGCTTTCTTT. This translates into CASSYLGQKNTEAFF.